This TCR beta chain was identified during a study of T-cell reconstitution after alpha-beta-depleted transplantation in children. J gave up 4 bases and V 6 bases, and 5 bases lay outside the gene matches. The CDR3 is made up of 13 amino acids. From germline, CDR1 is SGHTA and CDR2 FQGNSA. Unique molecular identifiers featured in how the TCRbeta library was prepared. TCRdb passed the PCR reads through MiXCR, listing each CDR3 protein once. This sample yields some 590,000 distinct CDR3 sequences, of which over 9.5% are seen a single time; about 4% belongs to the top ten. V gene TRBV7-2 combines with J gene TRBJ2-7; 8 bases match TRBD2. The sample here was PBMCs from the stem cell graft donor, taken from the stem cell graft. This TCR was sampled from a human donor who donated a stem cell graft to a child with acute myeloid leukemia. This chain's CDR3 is CASSRSGVYEQYF. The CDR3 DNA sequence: TGTGCCAGCAGTCGTAGCGGGGTATACGAGCAGTACTTC.